One and the same sample provided the 25 T cell receptor beta chains below, sequenced in a study of Ad26.COV2.S vaccination and SARS-CoV-2 variants. Clones were sequenced by immunoSEQ multiplex PCR, and TCRdb holds only the in-frame ones, with some missing. The repertoire includes roughly 330,000 clones, 85% to 90% of them detected once, and about 5.4% sits in the top ten. The treatment denotes: roughly 18 received Ad26.COV2.S at low or high dose, single or two shots; 5 received placebo; per-sample allocation not given. Specimens were obtained on day 63 following the first vaccine or placebo injection. Material: peripheral blood, obtained in a trial of Ad26.COV2.S vaccine versus placebo. These TCRs come from a person between 18 and 59 years old who received the Ad26.COV2.S COVID-19 vaccine or a placebo.

CDR3 in amino acids: CASSLSFGQPQHF. The CDR3 nucleotides read TGTGCCAGCAGCTTATCGTTCGGACAGCCCCAGCATTTT. This chain connects TRBV7-9 to TRBJ1-5; D not resolved. The V end lost 2 bases, the J end lost 7 bases, and 9 bases lay between the germline ends. This CDR3 contains 13 residues. Germline loops: CDR1 SEHNR, CDR2 FQNEAQ (reference sequence). Combining the CDR3 with reference TRBV7-9 and TRBJ1-5 gives the whole variable domain DTGVSQNPRHKITKRGQNVTFRCDPISEHNRLYWYRQTLGQGPEFLTYFQNEAQLEKSRLLSDRFSAERPKGSFSTLEIQRTEQGDSAMYLCASSLSFGQPQHFGDGTRLSIL.

This clone has just a few counts. This sequence joins TRBV7-9 and TRBJ1-1, with D maybe TRBD1 (5 bases). Germline V gene lookup returns CDR1 SEHNR and CDR2 FQNEAQ (reference sequence). The V gene lost 2 bases and the J gene lost 1 base, with 11 bases spanning the gap. This CDR3 is 15 amino acids long. The CDR3 DNA reads TGTGCCAGCAGCTTACGGGCAGGGACGAACACTGAAGCTTTCTTT. Amino acid sequence: CASSLRAGTNTEAFF.

The chain uses TRBV6-5 and TRBJ2-2, with D perhaps matching TRBD1 (6 bases). The CDR3 length is 15 residues. Deletions cut 5 bases from V and 4 bases from J, with 14 bases between. The germline V gene encodes CDR1 MNHEY and CDR2 SVGAGI. CDR3 region: CASSIEGQLTGELFF. CDR3 nucleotides: TGTGCCAGCAGTATCGAGGGACAACTCACCGGGGAGCTGTTTTTT.

This sequence joins TRBV6-5 and TRBJ1-5; D is unclear. Germline CDR1 MNHEY, CDR2 SVGAGI. V was shortened by 6 bases and J by 0 bases, with 9 bases between the two germline ends. CDR3 length: 14 amino acids. CDR3 sequence (DNA): TGTGCCAGCAGCCCCTACCGTAGCAATCAGCCCCAGCATTTT. Amino acid sequence: CASSPYRSNQPQHF.

This chain links TRBV27 with TRBJ2-3; TRBD2 aligns across 7 bases. Germline assignment: CDR1 MNHEY and CDR2 SMNVEV (reference sequence). J gave up 2 bases and V 5 bases, and 7 bases lay outside the gene matches. This CDR3 is 15 amino acids long. DNA for the CDR3: TGTGCCAGCAGTCCAGAACTAGCGATCACAGATACGCAGTATTTT. It translates to CASSPELAITDTQYF.

DNA of the CDR3: TGTGCCAGCAGCCAAGGACAGTTGAGCACAGATACGCAGTATTTT. Amino acids: CASSQGQLSTDTQYF. This chain uses TRBV3-1 (or the pseudogene TRBV3-2) with TRBJ2-3; possibly TRBD1 for D (5 bases). The CDR3 consists of 15 residues. V was pared by 1 base and J by 0 bases, with 8 bases between. Germline V CDR1 and CDR2: LGHDT, YNNKEL (reference sequence).

J is TRBJ2-5 and V is TRBV25-1, with 9 bases matching TRBD2. The CDR3 totals 13 residues. The germline CDR1 and CDR2 sequences are MGHDK and SYGVNS. The trim removed 8 bases at V and 4 bases at J, leaving 5 bases unmatched. CDR3 sequence reads: CASASGEGETQYF. The CDR3 DNA is TGTGCCAGCGCTAGCGGGGAGGGAGAGACCCAGTACTTC.

V gene TRBV20-1 combines with J gene TRBJ1-1; D is undetermined. The CDR3 is made up of 11 amino acids. V gave up 5 bases and J gave up 11 bases, with 15 bases separating them. CDR1 is DFQATT, CDR2 SNEGSKA, per germline (reference sequence). In nucleotides, the CDR3 is TGCAGTGCTTCGACATCTGAGGGCGCTTTCTTT. It encodes CSASTSEGAFF.

This clone was seen only a few times. The gene calls are TRBV20-1 and TRBJ1-2; D not resolved. With 4 bases removed from V and 7 bases from J, the gap between germline ends came to 10 bases. Per the germline V gene, CDR1 is DFQATT and CDR2 is SNEGSKA (reference sequence). This CDR3 spans 11 amino acids. CDR3 nucleotide sequence: TGCAGTGCTAATCGTCTCCCTGGCTACACCTTC. Amino acid sequence: CSANRLPGYTF.

This chain links TRBV5-1 with TRBJ2-1; D is possibly TRBD2 (6 bases). Trimming took 0 bases from V and 5 from J, leaving 18 bases between them. This CDR3 spans 17 amino acids. CDR1 SGHRS and CDR2 YFSETQ come from the germline V gene. The CDR3 region has the DNA TGCGCCAGCAGCTTGGAGGTTACGTGGCGGGGCGACAATGAGCAGTTCTTC. Its protein is CASSLEVTWRGDNEQFF.

This chain connects TRBV6-2 or TRBV6-3 to TRBJ1-5, with no clear D. Between the trimmed V and J ends, which lost 0 bases and 1 base, there was a span of 13 bases. This CDR3 spans 17 amino acids. The germline V gene has CDR1 MNHEY and CDR2 SVGEGT. The CDR3 DNA reads TGTGCCAGCAGTTACTCCTGGGTACCACGGAGCAATCAGCCCCAGCATTTT. Translation gives CASSYSWVPRSNQPQHF.

The chain has TRBV25-1 and TRBJ2-3; D unclear. The V end lost 1 base, the J end lost 2 bases, and 10 bases lay between the germline ends. The CDR3 extends over 15 amino acids. In germline, CDR1 is MGHDK, CDR2 SYGVNS. This chain's CDR3 is CASSEWSSPTDTQYF. The CDR3 DNA reads as TGTGCCAGCAGTGAATGGTCAAGTCCCACAGATACGCAGTATTTT.

The rearrangement uses TRBV5-5 and TRBJ1-3; D ambiguous. The CDR3 covers 16 residues. The germline V and J ends were trimmed by 2 bases and 0 bases, with 12 bases remaining between them. Germline CDR1 reads SGHKS; CDR2 reads YYEKEE (reference sequence). The CDR3 sequence is CASSLLPASSGNTIYF. CDR3 DNA: TGTGCCAGCAGCTTACTACCGGCCTCCTCTGGAAACACCATATATTTT. Based on the CDR3 plus reference TRBV5-5 and TRBJ1-3, the full variable domain is DAGVTQSPTHLIKTRGQQVTLRCSPISGHKSVSWYQQVLGQGPQFIFQYYEKEERGRGNFPDRFSARQFPNYSSELNVNALLLGDSALYLCASSLLPASSGNTIYFGEGSWLTVV.

The CDR3, as DNA: TGTGCCGCGAACCAGGGGGCTAACTATGGCTACACCTTC. This codes for CAANQGANYGYTF. The rearrangement joins TRBV7-2 to TRBJ1-2; 7 nucleotides line up with TRBD1. V was pared by 11 bases and J by 0 bases, with 6 bases of the junction left unmatched. This CDR3 is 13 amino acids long. Germline V gene lookup returns CDR1 SGHTA and CDR2 FQGNSA.

The V gene is TRBV12-3 or TRBV12-4, the J gene TRBJ1-2, with no clear D. CDR3 length: 11 amino acids. With 1 base removed from V and 7 bases from J, the gap between germline ends came to 4 bases. CDR3 amino acids: CASSLGVGYTF. The CDR3 coding sequence is TGTGCCAGCAGTTTAGGGGTTGGCTACACCTTC.

This rearrangement joins TRBV4-1 to TRBJ1-2; tentative D call: TRBD1 (6 bases). Germline assignment: CDR1 MGHRA and CDR2 YSYEKL. This CDR3 comprises 16 residues. The germline V and J ends were trimmed by 4 bases and 0 bases, with 15 bases remaining between them. The CDR3 DNA reads TGCGCCAGCAGCCCCACGGTGACAGGCCCTAACTATGGCTACACCTTC. It specifies CASSPTVTGPNYGYTF.

The chain employs TRBV30 and TRBJ2-3; tentatively, D is TRBD2 (5 bases). Trimming pared 3 bases from V and 4 bases from J, leaving 20 bases between. Germline V gives CDR1 GTSNPN, CDR2 SVGIG (reference sequence). The CDR3 is 16 residues long. In nucleotides, the CDR3 is TGTGCCTGGAGGAATTCGGCGGGTAGGCACCCAGATACGCAGTATTTT. Its protein product is CAWRNSAGRHPDTQYF.

This sequence joins TRBV6-6 and TRBJ1-4; perhaps TRBD1 as D (5 bases). The V gene's germline CDR1 is MNHNY and CDR2 SVGAGI (reference sequence). The V end lost 6 bases, the J end lost 8 bases, and 13 bases lay between the germline ends. This CDR3 spans 13 amino acids. CDR3 residues: CASSLIGDEKLFF. The CDR3 DNA follows: TGTGCCAGCAGCCTCATCGGGGACGAAAAACTGTTTTTT.

The CDR3 sequence is CASSEALTVPAEQYF. CDR3 sequence (DNA): TGTGCCAGCAGTGAAGCGCTGACCGTTCCTGCCGAGCAGTACTTC. This chain links TRBV6-1 with TRBJ2-7, with unresolved D. V was pared by 0 bases and J by 6 bases, with 15 bases between. The CDR3 totals 15 residues. The V gene's germline CDR1 is MNHNS and CDR2 SASEGT.

This clone was counted a single time. The V and J genes are TRBV27 and TRBJ2-3; 10 bases agree with TRBD1. CDR1 and CDR2 from the germline V gene are MNHEY and SMNVEV (reference sequence). The CDR3 has 15 residues. V lost 3 bases and J lost 5; bases outside the gene matches: 5. In nucleotides, the CDR3 is TGTGCCAGCAGTTTGGGGGGACAGGGGAGAGATACGCAGTATTTT. Translated: CASSLGGQGRDTQYF.

This clone was observed a single time. V gene TRBV29-1 combines with J gene TRBJ1-2; the D is unclear. The CDR3 consists of 13 residues. Germline CDR1 and CDR2: SQVTM and ANQGSEA. V lost 2 bases, J lost 4 bases, and 11 bases lay in between. The DNA of the CDR3 is TGCAGCGTTGAACCCGATCGGGGCTATGGCTACACCTTC. Residues: CSVEPDRGYGYTF.

This chain links TRBV18 with TRBJ1-1; 7 nucleotides match TRBD1. Germline values: CDR1 KGHSH, CDR2 LQKENI. This CDR3 contains 14 residues. J lost 1 base, V lost 5 bases, and 4 bases had no gene match. The CDR3 region is CASSSQGGNTEAFF. The CDR3 DNA reads as TGTGCCAGCTCATCTCAGGGGGGGAACACTGAAGCTTTCTTT.

The chain links TRBV5-1 to TRBJ2-3; maybe TRBD1 (6 bases). V lost 0 bases and J lost 11, with 19 bases in between. Germline V gives CDR1 SGHRS, CDR2 YFSETQ. This CDR3 has 15 residues. In DNA, the CDR3 is TGCGCCAGCAGCTTGGCCACGGACAGACGAAACTTGCAGTATTTT. This encodes CASSLATDRRNLQYF.

This clone was recorded a few times. The gene calls are TRBV6-2 or TRBV6-3 and TRBJ1-5; perhaps TRBD1 as D (6 bases). This CDR3 spans 17 amino acids. V lost 0 bases and J 5 bases, leaving 17 bases between the germline ends. The germline V gene has CDR1 MNHEY and CDR2 SVGEGT. CDR3 sequence reads: CASSYSGRTGLDQPQHF. CDR3 DNA sequence: TGTGCCAGCAGTTACTCCGGGCGTACAGGGCTCGATCAGCCCCAGCATTTT.

CDR3 sequence (DNA): TGTGCCAGCAGCCCCGGGACAGGGTATGAAAAACTGTTTTTT. This gives the protein CASSPGTGYEKLFF. The V call is TRBV7-2, the J call TRBJ1-4; 9 nucleotides align to TRBD1. V lost 5 bases to trimming and J lost 6 bases; unmatched junction nucleotides: 4. In germline, CDR1 is SGHTA, CDR2 FQGNSA. This CDR3 comprises 14 residues.